Listed below are T cell receptor beta chains from one sample, sequenced in a study of shared clonotypes between healthy human individuals. Libraries were prepared by immunoSEQ multiplex PCR; TCRdb keeps only in-frame clonotypes and omits some of them. The repertoire holds some 2,000,000 clones, roughly 96% seen once, with 0.13% in the top ten. The sample was naive CD4+ T cells sorted from blood. Receptor source: a man younger than 35 in good health. Both conserved end residues are part of each CDR3. The D gene is left open where the match is weak. The size field is filled for only some rows; it gives once, few, many or a size class.

j_call	clone_size	d_call	v_call	cdr3_aa	cdr3_nt
TRBJ2-5	few	.	TRBV19	CASSPEGRETQYF	TGTGCCAGTAGTCCCGAGGGTCGGGAGACCCAGTACTTC
TRBJ2-7	.	TRBD1	TRBV6-5	CASSMGQGAYEQYF	TGTGCCAGCAGTATGGGACAGGGGGCCTACGAGCAGTACTTC
TRBJ1-5	.	.	TRBV18	CASSPPNLEPQHF	TGTGCCAGCTCACCACCTAATTTGGAGCCCCAGCATTTT
TRBJ2-7	.	.	TRBV15	CATSRVGGISYEQYF	TGTGCCACCAGCAGAGTGGGCGGGATCTCCTACGAGCAGTACTTC
TRBJ1-5	.	.	TRBV27	CASSPRAYSNQPQHF	TGTGCCAGCAGTCCCCGGGCTTATAGCAATCAGCCCCAGCATTTT
TRBJ2-3	.	.	TRBV5-1	CASSLGVHGSTDTQYF	TGCGCCAGCAGCTTGGGGGTCCACGGAAGCACAGATACGCAGTATTTT
TRBJ2-2	once	.	TRBV6-5	CASSSAASPNTGELFF	TGTGCCAGCAGTTCGGCTGCCAGCCCGAACACCGGGGAGCTGTTTTTT
TRBJ2-3	.	TRBD2	TRBV7-9	CASSRGTSGSTDTQYF	TGTGCCAGCAGCCGAGGGACTAGCGGGAGCACAGATACGCAGTATTTT
TRBJ2-5	once	TRBD2	TRBV7-8	CASSPLAGSLGETQYF	TGTGCCAGCAGCCCACTAGCGGGGAGTTTGGGAGAGACCCAGTACTTC
TRBJ2-7	.	TRBD1	TRBV18	CASSPLGQDLYEQYF	TGTGCCAGCTCACCACTTGGACAGGACCTCTACGAGCAGTACTTC
TRBJ1-5	.	.	TRBV29-1	CSVVIGNQPQHF	TGCAGCGTTGTGATCGGTAATCAGCCCCAGCATTTT
TRBJ2-1	.	.	TRBV6-6	CASSYPTDYNEQFF	TGTGCCAGCAGTTACCCGACAGATTACAATGAGCAGTTCTTC
TRBJ2-2	.	.	TRBV4-1	CASSPTSLSSTGELFF	TGCGCCAGCAGCCCAACGAGCCTATCGAGCACCGGGGAGCTGTTTTTT
TRBJ2-3	few	TRBD2	TRBV9	CASSVGLAGTDTQYF	TGTGCCAGCAGCGTAGGGCTAGCGGGGACAGATACGCAGTATTTT
TRBJ1-5	once	TRBD1	TRBV6-1	CASSEGDRVIQPQHF	TGTGCCAGCAGTGAAGGGGACAGGGTCATTCAGCCCCAGCATTTT
TRBJ1-6	.	.	TRBV30	CAWSRIKGPASHSPLHF	TGTGCCTGGAGCCGAATAAAGGGCCCCGCGTCACATTCACCCCTCCACTTT
TRBJ1-3	.	.	TRBV27	CASILSGNTIYF	TGTGCCAGCATCCTCTCTGGAAACACCATATATTTT
TRBJ2-7	.	.	TRBV7-2	CASSLVSGAAYEQYF	TGTGCCAGCAGCTTAGTAAGCGGAGCAGCCTACGAGCAGTACTTC